This T cell receptor beta chain was recorded in a study of CD8 T cells in Susac syndrome. Trimming stripped 6 bases from V and 0 bases from J, with 15 bases between. Per germline, CDR1 MNHEY and CDR2 SVGEGT. The CDR3 runs to 16 residues. Random hexamers were used to reverse transcribe roughly 0.5 to 1 ug of RNA. Amplification of TCR beta CDR3 used immunoSEQ multiplex PCR across 54 Vbeta and 13 Jbeta. From the immunoSEQ multiplex PCR reads, TCRdb called clonotypes with MiXCR, one entry per CDR3 protein. The profile shows about 280,000 distinct CDR3 sequences, roughly 84% of them singletons. TEMRA cells underwent FACS enrichment and CD8+ and CD4+ T cells underwent negative isolation.

The chain combines TRBV6-2 or TRBV6-3 with TRBJ2-1, with D possibly TRBD2 on 5 matching bases. The sample taken for sequencing was CD8+ T cells from PBMCs. This clonotype was obtained from a human donor with multiple sclerosis. The CDR3 coding sequence is TGTGCCAGCAGCCTCCCTGCTAGCAGCTCCTACAATGAGCAGTTCTTC. Translating it yields CASSLPASSSYNEQFF.